This T cell receptor (beta chain) is from a study of cytomegalovirus exposure and HLA in healthy donors. As regards this clone: Its matching antigen is unknown.

PCR used 60 Vbeta primers and 13 Jbeta primers. The assay was immunoSEQ multiplex PCR, and TCRdb's table has in-frame clones only and misses some. This table has some 130,000 clones, 65% to 70% appearing once. The study sampled nominally healthy donors, though unrecorded immune exposures were likely. The study, taken as a whole, reports: There was a cluster of highly shared sequence variants that was likely a sequencing artifact.

The source is a human donor in good health. Sequencing used PBMCs.

CDR3: CASSLAGGEGQPQHF. The CDR3 DNA reads TGCGCCAGCAGCTTGGCCGGAGGGGAAGGTCAGCCCCAGCATTTT. V and J are TRBV5-1 and TRBJ1-5; TRBD1 is a possible D gene (5 bases). Trimming took off 0 bases at V and 6 bases at J, with 13 bases between the two ends. CDR1 is SGHRS and CDR2 is YFSETQ in the germline V gene. The CDR3 covers 15 residues.